This is a list of T cell receptor beta chains from one sample in a study of CD8+ T cells in alopecia areata. The data were produced by immunoSEQ multiplex PCR, yet TCRdb's version contains in-frame clones alone and is incomplete. The table shows about 140,000 clones, with roughly 82% occurring only once. The source was CD8+ T cells sorted from blood, collected at week 4, from a patient treated with tofacitinib. These receptors all stem from a human donor with alopecia areata. CDR3s include the opening cysteine and the closing phenylalanine or tryptophan. D genes are given only for firm matches. Size is stated for part of the rows, as once, few or many counts, or as a class when the clone is expanded.

NA,TRBJ1-1,NA,TRBV7-6,CASSLVDGAEAFF,TGTGCCAGCAGCTTAGTAGATGGCGCTGAAGCTTTCTTT
NA,TRBJ2-3,NA,TRBV4-3,CASSQDRAGWSDTQYF,TGCGCCAGCAGCCAAGATCGGGCAGGATGGTCAGATACGCAGTATTTT
TRBD2,TRBJ2-5,NA,TRBV7-9,CASSLRAGGLGETQYF,TGTGCCAGCAGCTTACGAGCGGGGGGGCTTGGAGAGACCCAGTACTTC
TRBD1,TRBJ2-7,NA,TRBV4-1,CASSHRTGGSYEQYF,TGCGCCAGCAGCCATCGGACAGGGGGCTCCTACGAGCAGTACTTC
NA,TRBJ1-5,NA,TRBV4-1,CASSQGNQPQHF,TGCGCCAGCAGCCAAGGGAATCAGCCCCAGCATTTT
NA,TRBJ1-2,NA,TRBV29-1,CSVEDRTQNSVLYGYTF,TGCAGCGTTGAAGATCGGACCCAGAACTCCGTCCTCTATGGCTACACCTTC
TRBD2,TRBJ2-3,NA,TRBV7-2,CASSLLAGAPSDTQYF,TGTGCCAGCAGCTTACTAGCGGGGGCTCCCTCAGATACGCAGTATTTT
TRBD1,TRBJ1-1,NA,TRBV7-2,CASSSGQGMNTEAFF,TGTGCCAGCAGCTCAGGACAGGGAATGAACACTGAAGCTTTCTTT
NA,TRBJ2-1,NA,TRBV4-3,CASSQEDRSVGDEQFF,TGCGCCAGCAGCCAAGAGGATCGTAGCGTTGGGGATGAGCAGTTCTTC
TRBD1,TRBJ1-1,NA,TRBV4-1,CASSQTLTGGYTEAFF,TGCGCCAGCAGCCAAACCCTGACAGGGGGCTACACTGAAGCTTTCTTT
TRBD1,TRBJ1-1,once,TRBV29-1,CSVTRQGMNTEAFF,TGCAGCGTCACCCGACAGGGGATGAACACTGAAGCTTTCTTT
TRBD1,TRBJ2-7,few,TRBV15,CATSRDHRGSSYEQYF,TGTGCCACCAGCAGAGACCACAGGGGCAGCTCCTACGAGCAGTACTTC
NA,TRBJ2-3,few,TRBV30,CAWSVWVSDTQYF,TGTGCCTGGAGTGTTTGGGTCTCGGATACGCAGTATTTT
TRBD1,TRBJ1-2,NA,TRBV7-2,CASSWTGGGYTF,TGTGCCAGCAGCTGGACAGGGGGTGGCTACACCTTC
TRBD1,TRBJ2-7,NA,TRBV7-2,CASSTPLRTGGDYEQYF,TGTGCCAGCAGCACCCCCCTAAGGACAGGGGGGGACTACGAGCAGTACTTC
NA,TRBJ2-5,few,TRBV7-9,CASRYRGGETQYF,TGTGCCAGCAGGTACAGGGGAGGAGAGACCCAGTACTTC
NA,TRBJ1-4,NA,TRBV5-7,CASSLWKVFNEKLFF,TGTGCCAGCAGCTTGTGGAAGGTTTTTAATGAAAAACTGTTTTTT
TRBD1,TRBJ2-1,NA,TRBV7-9,CASSFIRGRDPNNEQFF,TGTGCCAGCAGCTTTATCAGGGGGCGCGACCCTAACAATGAGCAGTTCTTC
NA,TRBJ2-7,once,TRBV6-6,CASSYSADYEQYF,TGTGCCAGCAGTTACTCGGCAGACTACGAGCAGTACTTC
NA,TRBJ1-2,NA,TRBV5-1,CASSLNGRPGYTF,TGCGCCAGCAGCTTGAACGGCAGACCTGGCTACACCTTC
NA,TRBJ2-7,NA,TRBV27,CASSHGTDEQYF,TGTGCCAGCAGTCACGGGACGGACGAGCAGTACTTC
NA,TRBJ2-5,NA,TRBV11-1,CASSTQETQYF,TGTGCCAGCAGCACACAAGAGACCCAGTACTTC
NA,TRBJ2-1,NA,TRBV2,CASSETSNEQFF,TGTGCCAGCAGTGAAACGTCGAATGAGCAGTTCTTC
TRBD1,TRBJ2-1,NA,TRBV27,CASSSLGTGTNEQFF,TGTGCCAGCAGTTCGCTCGGGACAGGCACCAATGAGCAGTTCTTC
TRBD1,TRBJ2-3,NA,TRBV6-1,CASSEGQGAAQDTQYF,TGTGCCAGCAGTGAAGGGCAGGGGGCCGCACAGGATACGCAGTATTTT
NA,TRBJ1-5,NA,TRBV14,CASSQDPSNQPQHF,TGTGCCAGCAGCCAAGATCCTAGCAATCAGCCCCAGCATTTT
TRBD1,TRBJ2-7,NA,TRBV5-1,CASSSGTASYEQYF,TGCGCCAGCAGCTCAGGGACAGCTTCCTACGAGCAGTACTTC
NA,TRBJ2-3,NA,TRBV6-5,CASSYSSRAAQYF,TGTGCCAGCAGTTACTCATCGCGAGCGGCGCAGTATTTT
NA,TRBJ2-6,NA,TRBV19,CASIGVPGANVLTF,TGTGCCAGTATAGGGGTGCCCGGGGCCAACGTCCTGACTTTC
NA,TRBJ2-7,few,TRBV23-1,CASSQSNSTYEQYF,TGCGCCAGCAGTCAATCGAACTCGACCTACGAGCAGTACTTC
TRBD1,TRBJ1-2,NA,TRBV7-9,CASSLDGQGAGGYTF,TGTGCCAGCAGCTTAGACGGACAGGGGGCAGGCGGCTACACCTTC
NA,TRBJ2-6,once,TRBV27,CASSLGGAGTNVLTF,TGTGCCAGCAGTTTGGGGGGCGCTGGGACCAACGTCCTGACTTTC
NA,TRBJ2-7,NA,TRBV7-9,CASSLEAGTYEQYF,TGTGCCAGCAGCTTAGAGGCCGGAACCTACGAGCAGTACTTC
NA,TRBJ1-4,NA,TRBV7-8,CASSLAGAGGEKLFF,TGTGCCAGCAGCTTAGCAGGGGCTGGGGGTGAAAAACTGTTTTTT
NA,TRBJ1-1,NA,TRBV4-1,CASSQVPQGEAFF,TGCGCCAGCAGCCAAGTTCCACAGGGTGAAGCTTTCTTT
TRBD2,TRBJ2-7,NA,TRBV4-1,CASSQASGGSYEQYF,TGCGCCAGCAGCCAAGCTAGCGGGGGCTCCTACGAGCAGTACTTC
NA,TRBJ1-1,NA,TRBV7-9,CASSSARQTGDTEAFF,TGTGCCAGCAGCTCAGCCCGACAGACCGGGGACACTGAAGCTTTCTTT
TRBD1,TRBJ2-7,NA,TRBV5-1,CASSPRQGATDEQYF,TGCGCCAGCAGCCCCCGACAGGGGGCAACGGACGAGCAGTACTTC